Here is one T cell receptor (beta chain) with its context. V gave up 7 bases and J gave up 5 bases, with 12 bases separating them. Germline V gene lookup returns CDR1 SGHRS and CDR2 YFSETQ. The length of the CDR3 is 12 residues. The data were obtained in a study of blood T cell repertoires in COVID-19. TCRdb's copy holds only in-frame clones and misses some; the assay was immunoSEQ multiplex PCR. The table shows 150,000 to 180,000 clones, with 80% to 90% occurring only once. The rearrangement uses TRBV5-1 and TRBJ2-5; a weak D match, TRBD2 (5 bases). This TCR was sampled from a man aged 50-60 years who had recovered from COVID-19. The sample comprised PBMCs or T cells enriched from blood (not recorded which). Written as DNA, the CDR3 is TGCGCCAGCCAGACGGGGTTGGAGACCCAGTACTTC. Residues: CASQTGLETQYF.